These T cell receptor beta chains were read from a single sample in a study of early T cells in non-severe SARS-CoV-2 infection. TCRdb ran MiXCR on the 5' RACE reads and lists one entry per CDR3 protein. The sample has about 67,000 distinct CDR3 sequences; around a tenth are singletons. The sequenced material came from whole blood. The receptor set was obtained from an adult who was a healthcare worker with PCR-confirmed SARS-CoV-2 infection or an uninfected control (not recorded which). CDR3s include the opening cysteine and the closing phenylalanine or tryptophan.

CDR3 protein,V gene
CASSLLVATKTQYF,TRBV12-3/TRBV12-4
CASSPAGTVNTEAFF,TRBV18
CASSAKREIPDTQYF,TRBV7-9
CASSLVGYQETQYF,TRBV11-2
CSVERDRGRETQYF,TRBV29-1
CASSPYRGGTGELFF,TRBV6-1
CANLRGRSRDRGSIDTQYF,TRBV2
CASSLRILRENTGELFF,TRBV7-9
CASSNTDTQYF,TRBV5-5
CASSFYRGGNEQFF,TRBV5-1
CASSEGVLSTDTQYF,TRBV6-1
CAWSVRGDQPQHF,TRBV30
CASSPGVAGGDWKLFF,TRBV10-1
CASSVAGGDRNTIYF,TRBV5-6
CASSQGSGANTQYF,TRBV14
CASSLGTSGIVSYEQYF,TRBV7-6
CSVVEGGTEAFF,TRBV29-1
CSVEDRNQETQYF,TRBV29-1
CASRRTGTSGRDTQYF,TRBV6-2/TRBV6-3
CASSSHVSTDTQYF,TRBV12-3/TRBV12-4
CASSLGGAKNIQYF,TRBV5-1
CASSGTGTEGLLGGYTF,TRBV25-1
CASSPMGANTGELFF,TRBV7-3
CASSILAGELYEQYF,TRBV19
CASSEALGQGYGYTF,TRBV6-1
CASSLDSYNEQFF,TRBV27